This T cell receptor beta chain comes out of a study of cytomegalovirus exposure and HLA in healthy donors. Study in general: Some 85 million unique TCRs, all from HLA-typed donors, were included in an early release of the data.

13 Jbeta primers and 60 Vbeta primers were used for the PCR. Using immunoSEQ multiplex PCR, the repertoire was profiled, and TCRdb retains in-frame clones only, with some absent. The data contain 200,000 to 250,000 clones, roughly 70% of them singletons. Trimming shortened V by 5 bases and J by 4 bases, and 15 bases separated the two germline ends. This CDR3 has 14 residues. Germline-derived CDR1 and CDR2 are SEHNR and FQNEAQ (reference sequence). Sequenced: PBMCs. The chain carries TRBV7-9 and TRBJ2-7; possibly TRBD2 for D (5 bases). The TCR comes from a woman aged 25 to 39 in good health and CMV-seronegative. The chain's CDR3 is CASSTTLTGYEQYF. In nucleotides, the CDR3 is TGTGCCAGCAGCACGACTCTGACGGGGTACGAGCAGTACTTC.